The subject of this entry is one TCR beta chain. This record comes from a study of blood T cell repertoires in COVID-19. Study context: The study drew acute and convalescent COVID-19 samples from the United States, Italy and Spain.

The germline V gene has CDR1 SGHTA and CDR2 FQGTGA. This CDR3 has 16 amino acids. V lost 7 bases to trimming and J lost 0 bases; unmatched junction nucleotides: 9. The table came from immunoSEQ multiplex PCR; TCRdb's copy has only in-frame clones and leaves some out. Of tens of thousands of clones listed, roughly 84% are singletons. The TCR was taken from a woman aged 80 or over with acute or convalescent COVID-19. The chain is built from TRBV7-3 and TRBJ2-1, with 7 bases identical to TRBD2. Sequences were obtained from peripheral blood. CDR3 DNA sequence: TGTGCCAGCACCCCCCAAGGCGGGAGCTCCTACAATGAGCAGTTCTTC. Protein sequence: CASTPQGGSSYNEQFF.